The present T cell receptor (beta chain) was sequenced within a study of T cell responses to AZD1222 COVID-19 vaccine. The protocol was immunoSEQ multiplex PCR, while the TCRdb copy is restricted to in-frame clones and leaves out a portion. Among roughly 120,000 clones listed, 80% to 90% were seen once. The V gene's germline CDR1 is SGHRS and CDR2 YFSETQ. The ends lost 2 bases at V and 0 bases at J; junction bases unmatched: 5. The CDR3 extends over 15 amino acids. The V and J genes are TRBV5-1 and TRBJ2-7; TRBD1 agrees at 7 bases. Source: peripheral blood, taken on day 0 of AZD1222 vaccination. This TCR derives from an adult in good health. CDR3 bases: TGCGCCAGCAGCTTCTACCGGGACAGCTCCTACGAGCAGTACTTC. Its translation is CASSFYRDSSYEQYF.